The T cell receptor beta chain under discussion was sequenced for a study of shared clonotypes between healthy human individuals. Produced via immunoSEQ multiplex PCR; TCRdb's table is partial and in-frame only. There are around 600,000 clones in the sample; approximately 97% occur only once, and about 0.06% lies in the top ten. V gave up 11 bases and J gave up 4 bases, with 14 bases separating them. Germline V lookup: CDR1 MDHEN, CDR2 SYDVKM. This CDR3 has 12 amino acids. The source is a woman aged 25 to 39 in good health. The V call is TRBV28, the J call TRBJ1-2; a weak D match, TRBD1 (5 bases). Sequencing was done on a sample of naive CD4+ T cells sorted from blood. Subset reported: CD45RA+ positively selected. For the CDR3, the DNA is TGTGCCGTCGGGGCCACAGTCTATGGCTACACCTTC. Translation: CAVGATVYGYTF.